Listed below are T cell receptor beta chains from one sample, sequenced in a study of blood T cell repertoires in COVID-19. This table comes from immunoSEQ multiplex PCR, and its TCRdb copy is limited to in-frame clones, with some not included. The sample consists of approximately 300,000 clones, 85% to 90% of them appearing once. Source material: peripheral blood. These receptors originate from a man aged 35 to 55 with acute or convalescent COVID-19. Both conserved end residues are part of each CDR3. The order of the fields is CDR3 protein, CDR3 DNA, V gene, clone size, CDR3 length, D gene, J gene. The D gene is left open where the match is weak. A row's size may be missing; if present it is once, few, many or a size class.

CASSYRPPRGYTF	TGTGCCAGCAGTTACCGGCCCCCGAGGGGCTACACCTTC	TRBV5-6	NA	13	NA	TRBJ1-2
CASSHEMADTQYF	TGTGCCAGCAGCCATGAGATGGCAGATACGCAGTATTTT	TRBV7-2	NA	13	NA	TRBJ2-3
CASSAPGEDTEAFF	TGTGCCAGCAGCGCGCCCGGGGAGGACACTGAAGCTTTCTTT	TRBV7-9	NA	14	NA	TRBJ1-1
CASSLEPGHGYTF	TGTGCCAGCAGCTTAGAACCGGGTCACGGCTACACCTTC	TRBV11-2	NA	13	NA	TRBJ1-2
CASSFPGQPLHF	TGTGCCAGCAGTTTCCCGGGACAGCCCCTCCACTTT	TRBV3-1/TRBV3-2	NA	12	TRBD1	TRBJ1-6
CASSEANQGLGYTF	TGTGCCAGCAGTGAAGCGAACCAGGGACTTGGCTACACCTTC	TRBV6-1	NA	14	NA	TRBJ1-2
CASSSGTLSPYEQYF	TGTGCCAGCAGCTCCGGGACTCTCAGCCCCTACGAGCAGTACTTC	TRBV7-8	NA	15	NA	TRBJ2-7
CASRLELNTEAFF	TGTGCCAGCCGGTTAGAGTTGAACACTGAAGCTTTCTTT	TRBV6-5	NA	13	NA	TRBJ1-1
CASSVEPSTDTQYF	TGTGCCAGCAGCGTAGAGCCTAGCACAGATACGCAGTATTTT	TRBV9	NA	14	NA	TRBJ2-3
CASSHRQGSEAFF	TGCGCCAGCAGCCACAGACAGGGCAGTGAAGCTTTCTTT	TRBV4-1	NA	13	TRBD1	TRBJ1-1
CARSLAVGGKNIQYF	TGTGCCAGAAGCTTAGCAGTGGGGGGCAAAAACATTCAGTACTTC	TRBV7-5	once	15	NA	TRBJ2-4
CASGLWESGANVLTF	TGTGCTAGTGGTTTGTGGGAGTCTGGGGCCAACGTCCTGACTTTC	TRBV12-5	NA	15	NA	TRBJ2-6
CASSHWTAAYGYTF	TGTGCCAGCAGCCACTGGACAGCCGCTTATGGCTACACCTTC	TRBV3-1/TRBV3-2	NA	14	NA	TRBJ1-2
CASSAQDLGNTIYF	TGTGCCAGCAGCGCGCAGGACTTAGGAAACACCATATATTTT	TRBV9	NA	14	NA	TRBJ1-3
CATSDTRGGVDNEQFF	TGTGCCACCAGTGATACTCGGGGGGGCGTTGATAATGAGCAGTTCTTC	TRBV24-1	NA	16	TRBD2	TRBJ2-1
CSAQGLAAKNTGELFF	TGCAGCGCCCAGGGACTAGCGGCGAAGAACACCGGGGAGCTGTTTTTT	TRBV29-1	NA	16	TRBD2	TRBJ2-2
CASTPGFAYGYTF	TGTGCCAGCACCCCCGGTTTTGCCTATGGCTACACCTTC	TRBV3-1/TRBV3-2	NA	13	NA	TRBJ1-2
CASSPGQGYDTEAFF	TGTGCCAGCAGCCCAGGACAGGGTTACGACACTGAAGCTTTCTTT	TRBV6-4	NA	15	TRBD1	TRBJ1-1
CASSEPGANTGELFF	TGTGCCAGCAGCGAACCGGGGGCGAACACCGGGGAGCTGTTTTTT	TRBV2	NA	15	NA	TRBJ2-2
CASRTHKVRRFDGYTF	TGTGCAAGTCGCACCCACAAGGTCAGGAGGTTCGATGGCTACACCTTC	TRBV12-2	few	16	NA	TRBJ1-2
CATSRVAGATNEKLFF	TGTGCCACCAGCAGAGTGGCGGGGGCAACTAATGAAAAACTGTTTTTT	TRBV15	NA	16	NA	TRBJ1-4
CASSLTSGGSVEQYF	TGCGCCAGCAGCTTAACTAGCGGGGGCTCTGTAGAGCAGTACTTC	TRBV5-1	NA	15	TRBD2	TRBJ2-7
CASSQQGRGAGNTIYF	TGTGCCAGCAGCCAACAGGGTAGGGGAGCTGGAAACACCATATATTTT	TRBV6-6	NA	16	NA	TRBJ1-3
CATSDRTPGGAQHF	TGTGCCACCAGTGACAGGACCCCGGGAGGGGCCCAGCATTTT	TRBV24-1	NA	14	NA	TRBJ1-5
CATKRNTEAFF	TGTGCCACTAAGAGGAACACTGAAGCTTTCTTT	TRBV6-5	NA	11	NA	TRBJ1-1
CASSLDTYYGYTF	TGCGCCAGCAGCTTGGACACCTACTATGGCTACACCTTC	TRBV5-1	NA	13	NA	TRBJ1-2
CASSYSRRHTEAFF	TGTGCCAGTAGTTACAGCAGGCGACACACTGAAGCTTTCTTT	TRBV19	NA	14	NA	TRBJ1-1
CASSLGTAGGLQYF	TGTGCCAGCAGCTTAGGTACAGCGGGGGGCCTTCAGTATTTT	TRBV7-9	NA	14	TRBD2	TRBJ2-3
CASSFLRTGTTYNTEAFF	TGTGCCAGCAGCTTCCTTAGAACCGGGACAACCTACAACACTGAAGCTTTCTTT	TRBV7-8	NA	18	NA	TRBJ1-1
CASSQSWAGGEYEQYF	TGCGCCAGCAGCCAGTCGTGGGCGGGGGGGGAATACGAGCAGTACTTC	TRBV4-1	NA	16	TRBD2	TRBJ2-7
CASSLGQGMTGEQYF	TGTGCCAGCAGCTTGGGGCAGGGAATGACGGGCGAGCAGTACTTC	TRBV5-6	NA	15	NA	TRBJ2-7
CATSPTAYYGYTF	TGTGCCACCAGCCCGACAGCTTACTATGGCTACACCTTC	TRBV15	NA	13	NA	TRBJ1-2
CASSSGLSLGGELFF	TGTGCCAGCAGCTCCGGACTCTCTTTAGGCGGGGAGCTGTTTTTT	TRBV7-9	NA	15	NA	TRBJ2-2
CAISEPGLAGVEQFF	TGTGCCATCAGTGAGCCGGGACTAGCGGGGGTTGAGCAGTTCTTC	TRBV10-3	once	15	TRBD2	TRBJ2-1
CAISMRVDTEAFF	TGTGCCATCAGTATGAGGGTTGACACTGAAGCTTTCTTT	TRBV10-3	NA	13	NA	TRBJ1-1
CATSAEGTGEAFF	TGTGCCACCAGTGCCGAAGGGACAGGGGAAGCTTTCTTT	TRBV24-1	NA	13	TRBD1	TRBJ1-1
CATSRGSADSTYEQYF	TGTGCCACCAGCAGAGGTTCGGCTGACTCTACCTACGAGCAGTACTTC	TRBV15	NA	16	NA	TRBJ2-7